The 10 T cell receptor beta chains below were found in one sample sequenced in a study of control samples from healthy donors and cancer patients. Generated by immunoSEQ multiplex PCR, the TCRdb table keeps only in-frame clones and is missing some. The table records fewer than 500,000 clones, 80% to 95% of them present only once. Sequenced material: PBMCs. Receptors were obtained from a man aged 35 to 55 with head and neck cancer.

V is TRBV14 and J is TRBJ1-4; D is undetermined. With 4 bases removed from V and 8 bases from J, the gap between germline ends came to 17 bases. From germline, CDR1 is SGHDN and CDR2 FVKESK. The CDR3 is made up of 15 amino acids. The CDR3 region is CASSPLSFMREKLFF. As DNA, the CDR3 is TGTGCCAGCAGCCCCCTATCGTTTATGAGAGAAAAACTGTTTTTT.

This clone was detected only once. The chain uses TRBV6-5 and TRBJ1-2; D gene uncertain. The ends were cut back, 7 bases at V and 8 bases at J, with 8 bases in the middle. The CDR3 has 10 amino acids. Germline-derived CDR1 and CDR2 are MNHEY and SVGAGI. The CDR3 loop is CASNLAGYTF. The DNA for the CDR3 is TGTGCCAGCAATCTAGCGGGCTACACCTTC.

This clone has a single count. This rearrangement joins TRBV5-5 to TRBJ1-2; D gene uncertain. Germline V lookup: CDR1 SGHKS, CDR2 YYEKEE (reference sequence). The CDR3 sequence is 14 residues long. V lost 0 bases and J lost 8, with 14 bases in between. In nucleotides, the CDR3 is TGTGCCAGCAGCTTGGAGGCAGGCGAGAAGGGCTACACCTTC. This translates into CASSLEAGEKGYTF.

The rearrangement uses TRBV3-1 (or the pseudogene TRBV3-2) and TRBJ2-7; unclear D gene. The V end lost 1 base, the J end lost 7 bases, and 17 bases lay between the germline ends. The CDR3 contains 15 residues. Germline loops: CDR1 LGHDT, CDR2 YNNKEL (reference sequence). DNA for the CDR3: TGTGCCAGCAGCCAAGGCCGGCAGGCGTTCCAGGAGCAGTACTTC. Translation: CASSQGRQAFQEQYF.

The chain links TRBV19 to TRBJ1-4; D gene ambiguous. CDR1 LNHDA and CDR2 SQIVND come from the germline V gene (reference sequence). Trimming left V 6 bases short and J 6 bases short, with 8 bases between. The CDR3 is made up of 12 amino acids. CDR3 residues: CASSREYEKLFF. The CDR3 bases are TGTGCCAGTAGCCGCGAATATGAAAAACTGTTTTTT.

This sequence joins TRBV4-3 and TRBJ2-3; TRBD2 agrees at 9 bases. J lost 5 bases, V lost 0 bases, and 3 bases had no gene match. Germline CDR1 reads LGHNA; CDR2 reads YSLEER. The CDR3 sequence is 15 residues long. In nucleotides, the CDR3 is TGCGCCAGCAGCCAAGATAAACTAGCGGGAGATACGCAGTATTTT. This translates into CASSQDKLAGDTQYF.

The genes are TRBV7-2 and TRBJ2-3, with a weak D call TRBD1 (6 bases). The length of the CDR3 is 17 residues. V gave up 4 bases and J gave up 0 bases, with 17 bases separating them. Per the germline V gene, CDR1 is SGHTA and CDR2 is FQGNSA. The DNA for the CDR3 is TGTGCCAGCAGCTCGCAGCCTATGGGGGCTAGCACAGATACGCAGTATTTT. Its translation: CASSSQPMGASTDTQYF.

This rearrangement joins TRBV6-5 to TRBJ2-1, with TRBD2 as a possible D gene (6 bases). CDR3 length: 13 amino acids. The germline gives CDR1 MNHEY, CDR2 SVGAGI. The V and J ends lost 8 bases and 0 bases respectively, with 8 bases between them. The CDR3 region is CASSGSSYNEQFF. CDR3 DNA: TGTGCCAGCTCCGGGAGCTCCTACAATGAGCAGTTCTTC.

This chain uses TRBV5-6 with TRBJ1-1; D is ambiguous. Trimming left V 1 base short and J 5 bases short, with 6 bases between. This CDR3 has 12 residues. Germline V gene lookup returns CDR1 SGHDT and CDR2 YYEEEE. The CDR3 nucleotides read TGTGCCAGCAGCTTGCCTGGTACTGAAGCTTTCTTT. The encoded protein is CASSLPGTEAFF.

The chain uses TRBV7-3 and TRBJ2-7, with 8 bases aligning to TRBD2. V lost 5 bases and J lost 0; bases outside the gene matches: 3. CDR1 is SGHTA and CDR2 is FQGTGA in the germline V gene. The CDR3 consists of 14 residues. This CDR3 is CASSLTSGSYEQYF. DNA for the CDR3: TGTGCCAGCAGCCTTACTAGCGGCTCCTACGAGCAGTACTTC.